This T cell receptor (beta chain) was documented in a study of identical twins. Findings of the study overall: Invariant cells of the MAIT and iNKT types might have partly distorted the zero-insertion analyses. Donors were not followed over many years; analysis was cross-sectional.

One entry per CDR3 protein, called by TCRdb with MiXCR from the 5' RACE reads. The table records 310,000 or so distinct CDR3 sequences, roughly 10% of them present only once. As concerns this clonotype: The antigen is undetermined.

Among all donors, each was a healthy Caucasian. The sample was also linked to a second study, of yellow fever vaccine responses in identical twins. That study reports: Twins reportedly appeared to share part of their vaccine T cell response while keeping part individual.

Sequenced: CD8+ T cells sorted from blood. This clonotype was obtained from a young woman in good health.

The DNA of the CDR3 is TGTGCCAGCAGCGTTAGCGGGAAGGTGGATACGCAGTATTTT. The encoded protein is CASSVSGKVDTQYF. The chain couples TRBV9 to TRBJ2-3; the match to TRBD2 covers 8 bases. The germline V gene encodes CDR1 SGDLS and CDR2 YYNGEE. This CDR3 has 14 amino acids. V was pared by 2 bases and J by 6 bases, with 5 bases of the junction left unmatched.